Each of the 5 T cell receptor beta chains below was sequenced from the same sample in a study of Ad26.COV2.S vaccination and SARS-CoV-2 variants. Assay: immunoSEQ multiplex PCR; the TCRdb copy retains only in-frame clones and omits some. The sample yields more than 300,000 clones, around 88% seen once. Treatment here: some 19 received Ad26.COV2.S at low or high dose, single or two shots; about five received placebo; per-sample allocation not given. Day 63 after the first vaccine or placebo injection was the time point for sampling. This material consisted of peripheral blood, taken in a trial of Ad26.COV2.S vaccine versus placebo. These receptors were taken from a person aged 18 to 65 who received the Ad26.COV2.S COVID-19 vaccine or a placebo.

The chain recombines TRBV7-9 with TRBJ2-7; D uncertain. In germline, CDR1 is SEHNR, CDR2 FQNEAQ (reference sequence). Trimming removed 5 bases from V and 6 bases from J, with 11 bases in between. This CDR3 is built from 12 residues. As DNA, the CDR3 is TGTGCCAGCAGCCTCCCGATTGGCGAGCAGTACTTC. Amino acid sequence: CASSLPIGEQYF.

The rearrangement links TRBV28 to TRBJ2-2; no firm D call. V lost 6 bases to trimming and J lost 4 bases, with 15 bases between them. CDR1 MDHEN and CDR2 SYDVKM come from the germline V gene. The CDR3 runs 15 residues. The CDR3: CASSHRAKGTGELFF. As DNA, the CDR3 is TGTGCCAGCAGCCACCGGGCCAAGGGCACCGGGGAGCTGTTTTTT.

The V and J genes are TRBV6-5 and TRBJ2-7, with TRBD1 matching 9 bases. Trimming at V came to 5 bases and at J to 1 base, leaving 3 bases not matched to a gene. Germline-derived CDR1 and CDR2 are MNHEY and SVGAGI. The CDR3 sequence is 14 residues long. For the CDR3, the DNA is TGTGCCAGCAGTCCCGACAGGGGGTCCTACGAGCAGTACTTC. Its protein is CASSPDRGSYEQYF.

J is TRBJ1-5 and V is TRBV28; D possibly corresponds to TRBD1 (5 bases). Germline CDR1 is MDHEN and CDR2 is SYDVKM. CDR3 length equals 16 residues. V gave up 7 bases and J gave up 7 bases, with 23 bases separating them. The CDR3 DNA reads TGTGCCAGCAACGGCGGGTTGGTGTTCAGGGACCAGCCCCAGCATTTT. It translates to CASNGGLVFRDQPQHF.

V and J are TRBV5-6 and TRBJ1-4; possibly TRBD1 for D (5 bases). Looked up from germline, CDR1 is SGHDT and CDR2 is YYEEEE. CDR3 length: 17 amino acids. With 1 base removed from V and 2 bases from J, the gap between germline ends came to 15 bases. As DNA, the CDR3 is TGTGCCAGCAGCTTGTTGGGGACTACCTCCACTAATGAAAAACTGTTTTTT. It encodes CASSLLGTTSTNEKLFF.